Shown below are 16 T cell receptor beta chains from a single sample sequenced in a study of T cells after yellow fever vaccination. TCRdb re-analysed the 5' RACE reads in MiXCR, keeping a single row per CDR3 protein. Here the sample spans about 370,000 distinct CDR3 sequences, under 14% being singletons. This specimen was PBMCs, taken on the day of the first yellow fever vaccination. Every receptor here comes from a man between 18 and 35 years old who received the YFV17D yellow fever vaccine.

The chain has TRBV5-6 and TRBJ2-2, with D perhaps matching TRBD2 (6 bases). The CDR3 is made up of 14 amino acids. V lost 4 bases and J 7 bases, leaving 14 bases between the germline ends. Germline CDR1 and CDR2: SGHDT and YYEEEE. The CDR3, as DNA: TGTGCCAGCAGCCCCGGGAGCCACTGCGGGGAGCTGTTTTTT. Encoded protein: CASSPGSHCGELFF.

The chain links TRBV13 to TRBJ2-2; D call uncertain. Germline CDR1 is PRHDT and CDR2 is FYEKMQ (reference sequence). V was pared by 2 bases and J by 6 bases, with 7 bases between. This CDR3 spans 13 amino acids. CDR3 in amino acids: CASSLPPPGELFF. The CDR3, as DNA: TGTGCCAGCAGCTTACCCCCCCCCGGGGAGCTGTTTTTT.

The V call is TRBV4-3, the J call TRBJ2-5, with 11 bases matching TRBD2. The V gene's germline CDR1 is LGHNA and CDR2 YSLEER. The junction had 8 bases not matched to a gene; V was cut back by 4 bases and J by 4 bases. The CDR3 spans 16 residues. This CDR3 reads CASSPQLAGGTETQYF. The CDR3 DNA follows: TGCGCCAGCAGCCCTCAATTAGCGGGGGGGACAGAGACCCAGTACTTC.

Only a few counts were recorded for this clonotype. V usage is TRBV7-6 and J usage is TRBJ2-3, with TRBD2 matching over 14 bases. Trimming at V came to 2 bases and at J to 2 bases, leaving 3 bases not matched to a gene. CDR1 is SGHVS, CDR2 FNYEAQ, per germline. This CDR3 spans 17 amino acids. The CDR3 sequence: CASSLSGLAGVTDTQYF. CDR3 sequence (DNA): TGTGCCAGCAGCTTATCGGGACTAGCGGGGGTCACAGATACGCAGTATTTT.

This clonotype showed up many times. The chain combines TRBV18 with TRBJ1-3, with D perhaps TRBD1 (5 bases). This CDR3 contains 16 residues. V was pared by 3 bases and J by 0 bases, with 12 bases between. Germline lookup yields CDR1 KGHSH and CDR2 LQKENI. The CDR3 nucleotides read TGTGCCAGCTCACCCTCCGGGACCGTCTCTGGAAACACCATATATTTT. Residues: CASSPSGTVSGNTIYF.

This clonotype was seen a few times. This rearrangement joins TRBV5-5 to TRBJ2-1; TRBD1 matches at 10 bases. The CDR3 has 14 amino acids. V lost 6 bases, J lost 9 bases, and 9 bases stayed unmatched. Germline V CDR1 and CDR2: SGHKS, YYEKEE (reference sequence). This CDR3 is CASIRTGGSGEQFF. The CDR3 nucleotides are TGTGCCAGCATCCGGACAGGGGGTTCGGGTGAGCAGTTCTTC.

J is TRBJ2-1 and V is TRBV7-9, with 12 nucleotides matching TRBD2. V lost 5 bases to trimming and J lost 7 bases; unmatched junction nucleotides: 6. The germline V gene has CDR1 SEHNR and CDR2 FQNEAQ (reference sequence). CDR3 length equals 15 residues. For the CDR3, the DNA is TGTGCCAGCAGCACTAGCGGGGGGCCGGGGAATGAGCAGTTCTTC. It yields the protein CASSTSGGPGNEQFF.

The chain combines TRBV28 with TRBJ2-7; 8 bases match TRBD1. The CDR3 spans 15 residues. Per the germline V gene, CDR1 is MDHEN and CDR2 is SYDVKM. V trimming: 5 bases; J trimming: 1 base; junction bases outside the gene matches: 7. CDR3 residues: CASSAGTGISYEQYV. In DNA, the CDR3 is TGTGCCAGCAGTGCCGGGACAGGCATATCCTACGAGCAGTACGTC.

This clonotype was counted between two and nine times. The V and J genes are TRBV10-2 and TRBJ2-3, with no clear D. CDR3 length equals 21 residues. CDR1 WSHSY and CDR2 SAAADI come from the germline V gene. The V and J ends lost 1 base and 2 bases respectively, with 28 bases between them. The CDR3 nucleotides are TGCGCCAGCAGTGAGTACAAGCCTAGAGGCGCTACACAATGGGACACAGATACGCAGTATTTT. Amino acids: CASSEYKPRGATQWDTDTQYF.

This chain joins TRBV5-5 and TRBJ2-1; maybe TRBD1 (6 bases). V was cut by 4 bases and J by 4 bases, with 15 bases left in between. This CDR3 is 15 amino acids long. Germline CDR1 SGHKS, CDR2 YYEKEE (reference sequence). CDR3 nucleotide sequence: TGTGCCAGCAGCCCTGGGGACACAGTTTACAATGAGCAGTTCTTC. This sequence encodes CASSPGDTVYNEQFF.

The CDR3 spells CASSPGWSYEQYF. DNA for the CDR3: TGTGCCAGCAGCCCCGGGTGGAGCTACGAGCAGTACTTC. This chain uses TRBV28 with TRBJ2-7; D is uncertain. The CDR3 length is 13 residues. Trimming cost V 6 bases and J 3 bases, with 12 bases left between them. Germline CDR1 reads MDHEN; CDR2 reads SYDVKM.

The V gene is TRBV4-1, the J gene TRBJ2-7, with D possibly being TRBD2 (6 bases). Trimming removed 1 base from V and 2 bases from J, with 9 bases in between. CDR1 and CDR2 from the germline V gene are MGHRA and YSYEKL. The CDR3 has 14 amino acids. The CDR3 DNA reads TGCGCCAGCAGCCAAGCTTGGGGGGCCTACGAGCAGTACGTC. It is translated as CASSQAWGAYEQYV.

This clonotype occurred many times. The V call is TRBV11-2, the J call TRBJ1-1; TRBD1 aligns across 7 bases. Per the germline V gene, CDR1 is SGHAT and CDR2 is FQNNGV. The CDR3 runs to 16 residues. V dropped 1 base and J dropped 1; count of bases not matched to a gene: 6. Written as DNA, the CDR3 is TGTGCCAGCAGCTTAGTAATGGGACAGCCGAACACTGAAGCTTTCTTT. Translating gives CASSLVMGQPNTEAFF.

The J gene is TRBJ1-6, the V gene TRBV18, with D possibly being TRBD1 (5 bases). There are 13 residues in the CDR3. V dropped 6 bases and J dropped 6 bases, with 9 bases sitting between them. Germline loops: CDR1 KGHSH, CDR2 LQKENI. As DNA, the CDR3 is TGTGCCAGCTCGCAGGGCCCTAATTCACCCCTCCACTTT. Translated, it gives CASSQGPNSPLHF.

With regard to this clonotype: Likely a read error: the CDR3 ends without its conserved phenylalanine or tryptophan. The limits of the CDR3 on the DNA are not certain, so only TCRdb's listed CDR3 is given. This sequence joins TRBV7-9 and TRBJ1-1; the table gives TRBD1 as D, unverified against the DNA. Germline V gene sequence: CDR1 SEHNR, CDR2 FQNEAQ (reference sequence). A total of 13 residues make up the CDR3, ends included. This CDR3 is CASTNGRRDRGFL.

The V gene is TRBV5-1, the J gene TRBJ2-3; possible D gene TRBD2, 6 bases. From germline, CDR1 is SGHRS and CDR2 YFSETQ. The CDR3 covers 14 residues. Trimming shortened V by 0 bases and J by 6 bases, and 11 bases separated the two germline ends. Here the CDR3 DNA reads TGCGCCAGCAGCTTGGACCCCCTAGCGGATACGCAGTATTTT. Protein product: CASSLDPLADTQYF.